These 17 T cell receptor beta chains were all obtained from the same sample, sequenced in a study of T cell repertoires in cytomegalovirus infection. The antigens these receptors bind are not known. TCRdb re-derived calls from the reads in MiXCR, one entry per CDR3 protein. Among roughly 730,000 distinct CDR3 sequences listed, 30% to 35% were seen once. The material was cultured PBMCs, obtained from culture after CMV antigen stimulation. The receptors were sampled from a human donor in good health (CMV status not recorded). Some clones in this sample may be carry-over from other donors' samples.

The chain uses TRBV27 and TRBJ2-5; TRBD2 aligns across 7 bases. Germline-derived CDR1 and CDR2 are MNHEY and SMNVEV (reference sequence). The CDR3 spans 17 residues. The junction had 13 bases not matched to a gene; V was cut back by 5 bases and J by 1 base. CDR3 sequence: CASSPSGRDLFQETQYF. The CDR3 DNA follows: TGTGCCAGCAGTCCTAGCGGCCGAGACTTGTTCCAAGAGACCCAGTACTTC.

This clonotype was observed a handful of times. The chain has TRBV4-1 and TRBJ1-2; D not resolved. CDR1 and CDR2 (germline): MGHRA, YSYEKL. V was cut by 0 bases and J by 1 base, with 12 bases left in between. This CDR3 comprises 16 residues. The chain's CDR3 is CASSQDMVRSNYGYTF. The CDR3 coding sequence is TGCGCCAGCAGCCAAGATATGGTCAGGAGTAACTATGGCTACACCTTC.

This clonotype came up many times. V gene TRBV7-2 combines with J gene TRBJ2-3; possibly TRBD2 for D (6 bases). CDR1 and CDR2 (germline): SGHTA, FQGNSA. This CDR3 region has 13 residues. Trimming left V 0 bases short and J 10 bases short, with 11 bases between. CDR3 sequence reads: CASSLAVTRAQYF. In DNA, the CDR3 is TGTGCCAGCAGCTTAGCGGTGACTAGGGCGCAGTATTTT.

This chain uses TRBV6-6 with TRBJ2-7; 8 positions match TRBD2. The CDR3 has 15 residues. Trimming at V came to 2 bases and at J to 4 bases, leaving 7 bases not matched to a gene. CDR1 is MNHNY, CDR2 SVGAGI, per germline (reference sequence). CDR3 DNA: TGTGCCAGCAGTTACCTCGGTAGCGGGAATTACGAGCAGTACTTC. Protein: CASSYLGSGNYEQYF.

The genes are TRBV5-6 and TRBJ2-5; tentative D call: TRBD1 (7 bases). The CDR3 totals 15 residues. CDR1 is SGHDT and CDR2 is YYEEEE in the germline V gene. V lost 5 bases and J 2 bases, leaving 16 bases between the germline ends. The CDR3 protein is CASRPMTGRQETQYF. The CDR3 DNA reads as TGTGCCAGCAGGCCAATGACAGGGAGGCAAGAGACCCAGTACTTC.

This clonotype was seen many times. The J gene is TRBJ2-3, the V gene TRBV7-2, with 7 bases fitting TRBD2. The J segment lost 5 bases and the V segment lost 4 bases, leaving 15 bases of the junction unmatched. There are 17 residues in the CDR3. Germline lookup yields CDR1 SGHTA and CDR2 FQGNSA. The chain's CDR3 is CASSSNPLAAGLDTQYF. In DNA, the CDR3 is TGTGCCAGCAGCTCCAACCCTCTAGCGGCGGGTCTAGATACGCAGTATTTT.

The sample holds many counts of this clonotype. V is TRBV7-2 and J is TRBJ2-3; D is unresolved. Germline values: CDR1 SGHTA, CDR2 FQGNSA. The CDR3 contains 14 residues. V lost 1 base to trimming and J lost 2 bases, with 7 bases between them. CDR3: CASSLGYTTDTQYF. The CDR3 DNA follows: TGTGCCAGCAGCTTAGGGTACACCACAGATACGCAGTATTTT. Filled out from reference TRBV7-2 and TRBJ2-3, the complete variable domain reads GAGVSQSPSNKVTEKGKDVELRCDPISGHTALYWYRQSLGQGLEFLIYFQGNSAPDKSGLPSDRFSAERTGGSVSTLTIQRTQQEDSAVYLCASSLGYTTDTQYFGPGTRLTVL.

The chain employs TRBV5-6 and TRBJ2-1; 9 bases agree with TRBD1. This CDR3 has 15 amino acids. Germline CDR1 is SGHDT and CDR2 is YYEEEE. Losses at the gene ends were 4 bases for V and 9 bases for J; bases not matched to a gene: 11. CDR3 bases: TGTGCCAGCAGCCCCGGGACAGGGAAATTGGGTGAGCAGTTCTTC. Translating it yields CASSPGTGKLGEQFF.

V and J are TRBV19 and TRBJ2-1; D is possibly TRBD1 (5 bases). Per germline, CDR1 LNHDA and CDR2 SQIVND (reference sequence). The CDR3 sequence is 13 residues long. Trimming took off 5 bases at V and 13 bases at J, with 18 bases between the two ends. CDR3 residues: CASSGDRQETQFF. CDR3 in DNA: TGTGCCAGTAGTGGAGACAGACAAGAGACCCAGTTCTTC. Full variable domain (outside the CDR3, taken from reference TRBV19 and TRBJ2-1): DGGITQSPKYLFRKEGQNVTLSCEQNLNHDAMYWYRQDPGQGLRLIYYSQIVNDFQKGDIAEGYSVSREKKESFPLTVTSAQKNPTAFYLCASSGDRQETQFFGPGTRLTVL.

This clonotype occurred a few times. This chain links TRBV7-2 with TRBJ2-2; D ambiguous. Between the trimmed V and J ends, which lost 6 bases and 0 bases, there was a span of 8 bases. Looked up from germline, CDR1 is SGHTA and CDR2 is FQGNSA. The CDR3 runs 14 residues. The CDR3 is CASRPTANTGELFF. For the CDR3, the DNA is TGTGCCAGCAGACCTACAGCGAACACCGGGGAGCTGTTTTTT.

The chain is built from TRBV10-3 and TRBJ2-5; 11 positions agree with TRBD2. The CDR3 length is 16 residues. V was pared by 6 bases and J by 1 base, with 7 bases of the junction left unmatched. Looked up from germline, CDR1 is ENHRY and CDR2 is SYGVKD. CDR3 loop: CAIRERTSGGQETQYF. DNA of the CDR3: TGTGCCATCAGAGAAAGAACTAGCGGGGGCCAAGAGACCCAGTACTTC.

This clonotype was observed once. This chain's CDR3 is CASSDRDENTDTQYF. The CDR3 DNA sequence: TGTGCCAGTAGTGACCGGGACGAAAACACAGATACGCAGTATTTT. The chain carries TRBV19 and TRBJ2-3, with D perhaps matching TRBD1 or TRBD2 (5 bases each). This CDR3 spans 15 amino acids. V was trimmed by 5 bases and J by 2 bases, leaving 14 bases between them. Germline V gene sequence: CDR1 LNHDA, CDR2 SQIVND (reference sequence). Combining the CDR3 with reference TRBV19 and TRBJ2-3 gives the whole variable domain DGGITQSPKYLFRKEGQNVTLSCEQNLNHDAMYWYRQDPGQGLRLIYYSQIVNDFQKGDIAEGYSVSREKKESFPLTVTSAQKNPTAFYLCASSDRDENTDTQYFGPGTRLTVL.

Regarding this clonotype: No conserved phenylalanine or tryptophan ends this CDR3, so it is likely a read error. The V gene is TRBV12-3 or TRBV12-4, the J gene TRBJ2-5, with unresolved D. V lost 7 bases, J lost 2 bases, and 8 bases lay in between. The CDR3 totals 12 residues. CDR3 nucleotides: TGTGCCAGCACTGGGTTTCAAGAGACCCAGTACTGC. Its protein is CASTGFQETQYC.

The chain joins TRBV10-3 to TRBJ2-3, with TRBD2 matching 13 bases. Unmatched junction bases numbered 6, after V lost 4 bases and J lost 5 bases. The CDR3 covers 16 residues. Germline V gene lookup returns CDR1 ENHRY and CDR2 SYGVKD. The CDR3 reads CAISAGLAGVKDTQYF. DNA of the CDR3: TGTGCCATCAGTGCCGGACTAGCGGGAGTCAAAGATACGCAGTATTTT.

V usage is TRBV12-3 or TRBV12-4 and J usage is TRBJ2-7; 7 positions agree with TRBD1. Trimming removed 5 bases from V and 3 bases from J; junction bases left unmatched: 7. The CDR3 spans 14 residues. CDR3 region: CASSHGTEGYEQYF. The CDR3 DNA reads TGTGCCAGCAGTCACGGGACAGAAGGCTACGAGCAGTACTTC.

CDR3 in DNA: TGTGCCAGCAGTTCACTCTTGGGGAGAGCGGGAGCCGCCTACAATGAGCAGTTCTTC. Translated, it gives CASSSLLGRAGAAYNEQFF. The V call is TRBV12-3 or TRBV12-4, the J call TRBJ2-1; 8 bases agree with TRBD2. Losses at the gene ends were 4 bases for V and 2 bases for J; bases not matched to a gene: 16. The CDR3 runs to 19 residues.

This chain connects TRBV7-2 to TRBJ2-5; D gene uncertain. CDR1 is SGHTA and CDR2 is FQGNSA in the germline V gene. This CDR3 spans 13 amino acids. V was cut by 5 bases and J by 3 bases, with 10 bases left in between. This CDR3 reads CASSQANEETQYF. The CDR3 DNA sequence: TGTGCCAGCAGCCAAGCCAACGAAGAGACCCAGTACTTC.